This TCR beta chain was retrieved from a study of neurological immune-mediated disorders (dated by TCRdb to between 2018 and 2021). With respect to the entire study: Peripheral blood TCR-beta repertoires from patients with HTLV-I-associated myelopathy (HAM/TSP), patients with multiple sclerosis, and healthy controls were compared in the study using UMI-based sequencing. Alongside PBMC samples, the set of 80 to 130 TCR-beta libraries contained longitudinal samples, technical triplicates, and paired CD4+ and CD8+ T-cell subsets that had been sorted. The cohort comprised 68 subjects: approximately 15 HAM/TSP patients, some 35 multiple sclerosis patients and 20 healthy controls.

This clonotype has a count of ten or more. Its binding antigen is unknown. One base away there is no much larger clone; base qualities are not given. cDNA was synthesized by template-switch 5'RACE using a primer carrying a 10-nucleotide random unique molecular identifier by which each TCR transcript was tagged. Every sequencing run covered 15-18 subjects and yielded more than 180 million TCR-beta sequences. The RNeasy kit was used to extract total RNA. The KAPA Real-time Library Amplification kit was used to amplify TCR-beta VDJ regions with primers targeting the TCR constant region and the 5'RACE anchor. A first PCR added sample indexes and Illumina adaptors, after which a second PCR increased the library yield. After purification with Ampure beads, the TCR product of roughly 650 bp was size-selected on a 2% E-gel SizeSelection system. Library quality was checked on a Bioanalyzer, concentration was measured with Qubit, and libraries were quantified with the Kapa Library Quantification kit before pooling. An Illumina HiSeq 2500 sequenced the libraries paired-end 2 x 150 bp. To increase sequence diversity, roughly 24-32% phiX was spiked into each library pool. On the authors' methods: The quality-filtered reads were processed with the UMI-based MiGEC pipeline, whose error correction step removed more than 80% of the raw TCR sequences. IMGT germline references were used for alignment of VDJ genes, and clonotypes were defined by a unique CDR3 amino acid sequence together with V-J genes. Clonal expansion, Shannon diversity and CDR3 relatedness (CalcPairwiseDistances, ClusterSamples) were evaluated with VDJtools, and phylogenetic trees were built with CLCbio workbench. Clones with at least 8 unique UMIs were defined as expanded, with this threshold being based on coefficient-of-variation modelling across technical triplicates. TCRdb reanalyzed the raw reads on its own, using fastp at Q25 for trimming and MiXCR for clone calling, and kept in-frame beta chains. Rows with one shared CDR3 protein collapse into an entry with the most common genes and DNA. These V and J calls originate from TCRdb's pipeline instead of the authors' own analysis. This sample comprises about 41,000 distinct CDR3 sequences, roughly 13% of them detected only once. The ten largest clones add up to 0.95% to 1.5% of the sample.

Overall results and qualifications from the work: No identical CDR3 amino acid sequences were found to be shared among expanded clones across subjects, suggesting that TCR-beta repertoires were private in all groups. TCR clonal expansion was highest in HAM/TSP patients and lowest in MS patients, with MS patients falling below even healthy controls.

The germline V and J ends show losses of 1 base and 0 bases respectively, and no gene match explains 5 bases of the junction. Based on the germline V gene, the CDR1 and CDR2 sequences are SGHRS and YFSETQ. The CDR3 measures 17 amino acids from cysteine to phenylalanine. CDR3 DNA is the only sequence kept; it has 51 bases, read in frame from the first base. The healthy controls were volunteers from a blood bank in Maryland, USA. Libraries from unsorted PBMCs were made from 2 million PBMCs kept in RNAlater at -80 degrees C until RNA extraction. Peripheral blood underwent Ficoll-Hypaque density gradient centrifugation to isolate PBMCs, which were then cryopreserved in liquid nitrogen.

The chain uses TRBV5-1 and TRBJ2-7; TRBD2 fits 12 bases in the junction. This clonotype was sampled from a female donor in good health. What was sequenced was PBMCs. This receptor has the CDR3 CASSLWTSGDYSYEQYF. The DNA sequence is as follows: TGCGCCAGCAGCTTGTGGACTAGCGGGGACTACTCCTACGAGCAGTACTTC.